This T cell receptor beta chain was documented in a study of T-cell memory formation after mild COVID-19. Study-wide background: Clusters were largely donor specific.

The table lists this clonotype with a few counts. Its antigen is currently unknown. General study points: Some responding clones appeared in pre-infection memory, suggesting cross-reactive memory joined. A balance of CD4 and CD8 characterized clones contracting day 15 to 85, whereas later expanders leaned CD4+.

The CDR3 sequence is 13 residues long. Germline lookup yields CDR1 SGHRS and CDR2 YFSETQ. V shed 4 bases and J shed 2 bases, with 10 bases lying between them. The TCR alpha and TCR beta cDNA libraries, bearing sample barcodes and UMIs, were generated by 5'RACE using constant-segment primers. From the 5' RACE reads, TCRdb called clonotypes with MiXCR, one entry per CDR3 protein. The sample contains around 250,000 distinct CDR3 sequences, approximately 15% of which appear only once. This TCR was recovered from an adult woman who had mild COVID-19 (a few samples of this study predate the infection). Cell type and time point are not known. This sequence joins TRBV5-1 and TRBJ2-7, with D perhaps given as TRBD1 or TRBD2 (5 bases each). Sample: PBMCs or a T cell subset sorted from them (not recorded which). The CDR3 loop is CASSRGDAYEQYF. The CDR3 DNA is TGCGCCAGCAGCCGGGGCGATGCCTACGAGCAGTACTTC. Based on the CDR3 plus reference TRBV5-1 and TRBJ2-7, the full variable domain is KAGVTQTPRYLIKTRGQQVTLSCSPISGHRSVSWYQQTPGQGLQFLFEYFSETQRNKGNFPGRFSGRQFSNSRSEMNVSTLELGDSALYLCASSRGDAYEQYFGPGTRLTVT.